Listed below are T cell receptor beta chains from one sample, sequenced in a study of blood T cells in healthy people across ages. TCRdb reprocessed the 5' RACE reads with MiXCR, giving one entry per CDR3 protein. The repertoire holds over a million distinct CDR3 sequences, with approximately 40% as singletons. The material sequenced was blood. The receptors were gathered from a woman between 18 and 30 years old in good health. CDR3s leave out the opening cysteine and the closing phenylalanine or tryptophan. Each record gives: D gene, V gene, J gene, CDR3 protein. The D gene is left open where the match is weak.

.	TRBV28	TRBJ1-2	ASKLRAGYGYT
TRBD1	TRBV5-1	TRBJ2-7	ASSLQSGTGINEQY
TRBD1	TRBV27	TRBJ1-2	ASSVDRAYGYT
TRBD2	TRBV7-9	TRBJ2-3	AGKLAGGKDTQY
.	TRBV5-1	TRBJ1-2	ASSREGVDYGYT
TRBD1	TRBV7-9	TRBJ1-1	ASSLYGTAPTEAF
TRBD1	TRBV13	TRBJ2-7	ASSLAGTGETYEQY
.	TRBV10-3	TRBJ1-1	AITQSEQNTEAF
TRBD2	TRBV10-3	TRBJ2-1	AIKASGVNEQF
.	TRBV10-3	TRBJ2-1	AIRNGQTYNEQF
TRBD2	TRBV27	TRBJ2-5	ASRRLAGVETQY
.	TRBV2	TRBJ2-7	ASIEGGPSSYNEQY
.	TRBV27	.	ASSISGSLYNEQY
TRBD2	TRBV29-1	TRBJ2-5	SVGTSGRQETQY
.	TRBV20-1	TRBJ2-1	SASPLPYSYNEQF
TRBD2	TRBV5-1	TRBJ2-1	ASSLVASGGNEQF
TRBD1	TRBV29-1	TRBJ1-1	SVEETGGLNTEAF
TRBD1	TRBV12-5	TRBJ2-2	ASGPGTGGAGELF